What follows are 11 T cell receptor beta chains derived from one specimen sequenced in a study of breast tumors, draining lymph nodes, adjacent tissues. Samples came from axillary lymph nodes draining the breast cancer. One entry per CDR3 protein results from TCRdb running MiXCR on the multiplex PCR reads. The table shows 120,000 to 150,000 distinct CDR3 sequences, with 32% occurring only once. Input material: axillary lymph node tissue. The receptors stem from a female donor with breast cancer. Some clones in this sample may be carry-over from other donors' samples.

The chain combines TRBV7-9 with TRBJ1-1; D is undetermined. CDR3 length equals 13 residues. Germline CDR1 SEHNR, CDR2 FQNEAQ (reference sequence). The V end lost 7 bases, the J end lost 1 base, and 10 bases lay between the germline ends. The CDR3 DNA is TGTGCCAGCACCTGGGCGAGGAACACTGAAGCTTTCTTT. This translates into CASTWARNTEAFF.

The V and J genes are TRBV7-2 and TRBJ2-7, with 10 bases that match TRBD2. The CDR3 runs to 16 residues. Germline V gene data show CDR1 as SGHTA and CDR2 as FQGNSA. Unmatched junction bases numbered 12, after V lost 7 bases and J lost 3 bases. The CDR3, as DNA: TGTGCCAGCAAGGGACTCACTAGCGGGAAATTCTACGAGCAGTACTTC. Its protein product is CASKGLTSGKFYEQYF. Using reference TRBV7-2 and TRBJ2-7 for the parts outside the CDR3, the full variable domain is GAGVSQSPSNKVTEKGKDVELRCDPISGHTALYWYRQSLGQGLEFLIYFQGNSAPDKSGLPSDRFSAERTGGSVSTLTIQRTQQEDSAVYLCASKGLTSGKFYEQYFGPGTRLTVT.

The V gene is TRBV6-4, the J gene TRBJ2-7, with D tentatively TRBD1 (6 bases). CDR3 length: 19 amino acids. The germline V gene has CDR1 MRHNA and CDR2 SNTAGT. For the CDR3, the DNA is TGCGCCAGCAGTGACACCGACTTCCAGGACAGCAGGAGCTCCTACGAGCAGTACGTC. This gives the protein CASSDTDFQDSRSSYEQYV.

This clonotype was observed many times. The V gene is TRBV5-6, the J gene TRBJ1-5, with D possibly being TRBD1 (6 bases). The V gene's germline CDR1 is SGHDT and CDR2 YYEEEE. This CDR3 region has 15 residues. Deletions cut 3 bases from V and 6 bases from J, with 16 bases between. The CDR3 spells CASSSLVGGGQPQHF. The CDR3 nucleotides are TGTGCCAGCAGCTCTCTCGTGGGGGGCGGTCAGCCCCAGCATTTT.

The CDR3 sequence is CASSSGGPSYNSPLHF. Written as DNA, the CDR3 is TGCGCCAGCAGCTCGGGGGGCCCCTCCTATAATTCACCCCTCCACTTT. The V gene is TRBV5-1, the J gene TRBJ1-6, with TRBD1 as a possible D gene (6 bases). Germline loops: CDR1 SGHRS, CDR2 YFSETQ. This CDR3 has 16 residues. V dropped 3 bases and J dropped 0 bases, with 10 bases sitting between them.

This clonotype has a count of ten or more. J is TRBJ1-2 and V is TRBV6-5, with D possibly matching TRBD1 (6 bases). The CDR3 has 12 residues. Trimming removed 4 bases from V and 8 bases from J, with 11 bases in between. CDR1 is MNHEY and CDR2 is SVGAGI in the germline V gene. The CDR3 protein is CASSSRGGGYTF. The DNA for the CDR3 is TGTGCCAGCAGTTCGCGGGGGGGCGGCTACACCTTC.

The chain has TRBV6-5 and TRBJ1-1, with 7 positions matching TRBD1. The junction had 8 bases not matched to a gene; V was cut back by 2 bases and J by 2 bases. The CDR3 length is 16 residues. The germline V gene encodes CDR1 MNHEY and CDR2 SVGAGI. The CDR3 region is CASSYESGTVNTEAFF. The CDR3 coding sequence is TGTGCCAGCAGTTACGAATCTGGGACAGTCAACACTGAAGCTTTCTTT.

This clonotype was seen ten or more times. The chain is built from TRBV9 and TRBJ1-6, with 8 bases fitting TRBD1. With 0 bases clipped from V and 9 bases from J, the junction kept 8 bases outside the gene matches. The CDR3 sequence is 16 residues long. Germline CDR1 and CDR2: SGDLS and YYNGEE. The CDR3 loop reads CASSVGTSGGGSPLHF. For the CDR3, the DNA is TGTGCCAGCAGCGTAGGAACATCAGGGGGCGGTTCACCCCTCCACTTT.

In the case of this clonotype: Compared with germline, one end of the junction differs, possibly owing to a read error. The chain has TRBV4-2 and TRBJ2-5, with D perhaps matching TRBD2 (6 bases). The CDR3 totals 16 residues. Germline V gene lookup returns CDR1 LGHNA and CDR2 YNFKEQ. The CDR3 sequence: CAISRDYGRREETQYF. The CDR3 DNA reads as TGTGCCATCAGCCGAGATTACGGCCGGAGGGAGGAGACCCAGTACTTC.

CDR3 sequence (DNA): TGTGCCAGCACCTATGCAGGGGGCTCGCAAGAGACCCAGTACTTC. This encodes CASTYAGGSQETQYF. The chain joins TRBV27 to TRBJ2-5; TRBD1 aligns across 8 bases. The junction had 9 bases not matched to a gene; V was cut back by 7 bases and J by 2 bases. CDR1 is MNHEY and CDR2 is SMNVEV in the germline V gene (reference sequence). The CDR3 is 15 amino acids.

This clonotype was observed at least ten times. A clone one base away is much larger, so this may be a read error. V is TRBV20-1 and J is TRBJ2-5; 9 bases fit TRBD1. Germline assignment: CDR1 DFQATT and CDR2 SNEGSKA (reference sequence). J lost 7 bases, V lost 2 bases, and 8 bases had no gene match. The CDR3 covers 14 residues. The CDR3: CSARSTGGSATQYF. The CDR3 coding sequence is TGCAGTGCTAGATCCACAGGGGGCTCAGCGACCCAGTACTTC.